One sample yielded the 26 T cell receptor beta chains listed below, sequenced in a study of blood T cell repertoires in COVID-19 (dated by TCRdb to the early 2020s). The method behind the library was the immunoSEQ multiplex PCR assay. This is the immuneACCESS table as TCRdb keeps it, with only in-frame sequences that have V and J called. A part of the clones is gone; compared with another copy, unresolved V genes explain less than half, and the rest is unexplained. Present in this sample are some 150,000 clones, 85% of which were seen just once. The leading ten clones occupy 3% of the sample. The material sequenced was peripheral blood. The receptors shown here come from a middle-aged woman with active or convalescent COVID-19.

This clone was picked up one time. V is TRBV4-1 and J is TRBJ2-7; D gene unclear. Germline V gene lookup returns CDR1 MGHRA and CDR2 YSYEKL. CDR3 length: 14 residues. V dropped 0 bases and J dropped 7 bases, with 13 bases sitting between them. The CDR3 is CASSQDVVRREQYF. Written as DNA, the CDR3 is TGCGCCAGCAGCCAAGATGTGGTACGTCGGGAGCAGTACTTC.

This clone has a handful of counts. The V call is TRBV28, the J call TRBJ1-2; 10 bases map to TRBD1. CDR3 length equals 15 residues. Germline V gives CDR1 MDHEN, CDR2 SYDVKM. J was trimmed by 0 bases and V by 5 bases; bases with no gene match: 3. DNA for the CDR3: TGTGCCAGCAGTCCCGGGACAGGGGCTAACTATGGCTACACCTTC. This codes for CASSPGTGANYGYTF.

This chain links TRBV19 with TRBJ1-5; 7 bases are a match to TRBD1. This CDR3 region has 14 residues. Germline values: CDR1 LNHDA, CDR2 SQIVND (reference sequence). Germline trimming cut 11 bases from V and 6 bases from J; bases unmatched to any gene: 13. CDR3 sequence: CAARQTGFGQPQHF. The CDR3 DNA reads as TGTGCCGCGCGGCAGACAGGGTTTGGTCAGCCCCAGCATTTT.

The DNA for the CDR3 is TGTGCCAGTTTCCGAGGACAGGGGGCTACCGGGGAGCTGTTTTTT. Translated, it gives CASFRGQGATGELFF. V is TRBV19 and J is TRBJ2-2; TRBD1 matches 11 bases. Germline CDR1 LNHDA, CDR2 SQIVND (reference sequence). V was clipped by 8 bases and J by 5 bases; unmatched bases: 7. The CDR3 covers 15 residues.

The rearrangement joins TRBV29-1 to TRBJ2-6; D is perhaps TRBD1 (6 bases). V lost 6 bases, J lost 0 bases, and 15 bases lay in between. Germline CDR1 SQVTM, CDR2 ANQGSEA. The CDR3 is made up of 16 amino acids. This chain's CDR3 is CSVDRDTHSGANVLTF. In nucleotides, the CDR3 is TGCAGCGTCGACCGGGACACTCACTCTGGGGCCAACGTCCTGACTTTC. Full variable domain (outside the CDR3, taken from reference TRBV29-1 and TRBJ2-6): SAVISQKPSRDICQRGTSLTIQCQVDSQVTMMFWYRQQPGQSLTLIATANQGSEATYESGFVIDKFPISRPNLTFSTLTVSNMSPEDSSIYLCSVDRDTHSGANVLTFGAGSRLTVL.

This chain connects TRBV5-4 to TRBJ2-3; 8 bases are a match to TRBD1. V shed 3 bases and J 1 base; nucleotides not matched to a gene: 10. Looked up from germline, CDR1 is SGHNT and CDR2 is YYREEE (reference sequence). The CDR3 has 17 amino acids. The CDR3 reads CASSSYGKGQGTDTQYF. CDR3 nucleotide sequence: TGTGCCAGCAGCTCCTACGGCAAGGGACAGGGCACAGATACGCAGTATTTT.

In DNA form, the CDR3 reads TGCAGCGTGTCCACAGGGTCTGATGGCTACACCTTC. Its translation is CSVSTGSDGYTF. The V and J genes are TRBV29-1 and TRBJ1-2; D may be TRBD1 (6 bases). Germline V gene sequence: CDR1 SQVTM, CDR2 ANQGSEA. V lost 6 bases to trimming and J lost 6 bases, with 14 bases between them. The CDR3 spans 12 residues.

The V and J genes are TRBV4-1 and TRBJ2-3; TRBD1 matches at 9 bases. The J segment lost 11 bases and the V segment lost 1 base, leaving 10 bases of the junction unmatched. From germline, CDR1 is MGHRA and CDR2 YSYEKL. The CDR3 is made up of 15 amino acids. CDR3 sequence: CASSQGRAGQGEQYF. The CDR3 DNA reads as TGCGCCAGCAGCCAAGGAAGGGCGGGACAGGGAGAGCAGTATTTT.

The rearrangement links TRBV7-9 to TRBJ2-2, with TRBD2 matching 7 bases. The V and J ends lost 11 bases and 5 bases, in that order; junction bases with no gene match: 26. Germline CDR1 and CDR2: SEHNR and FQNEAQ (reference sequence). This CDR3 region has 19 residues. In DNA, the CDR3 is TGTGCCCTGTCGAGAGGACTAGTCCAAGGTCGGGGTGTTACCGGGGAGCTGTTTTTT. As protein: CALSRGLVQGRGVTGELFF.

This clone occurred once. The chain carries TRBV4-3 and TRBJ1-6, with 11 bases lining up with TRBD1. V trimming: 0 bases; J trimming: 10 bases; junction bases outside the gene matches: 11. Germline V CDR1 and CDR2: LGHNA, YSLEER. CDR3 length: 18 amino acids. CDR3 sequence (DNA): TGCGCCAGCAGCCAAGACGCCCGGACAGGGGGCCCGGGGTCACCCCTCCACTTT. It is translated as CASSQDARTGGPGSPLHF.

This clone was seen only a few times. V gene TRBV28 combines with J gene TRBJ1-4; 8 bases match TRBD1. This CDR3 is built from 14 residues. CDR1 and CDR2 from the germline V gene are MDHEN and SYDVKM. The J segment lost 7 bases and the V segment lost 6 bases, leaving 7 bases of the junction unmatched. The CDR3 sequence is CASSLQGEVEKLFF. CDR3 in DNA: TGTGCCAGCAGCCTACAGGGGGAGGTTGAAAAACTGTTTTTT.

CDR3 DNA: TGTGCCAGCAGCCGCAGCCCGGGTAGCTCCTACGAGCAGTACTTC. Its translation: CASSRSPGSSYEQYF. The V and J genes are TRBV7-6 and TRBJ2-7; D remains unclear. The germline V gene encodes CDR1 SGHVS and CDR2 FNYEAQ. The V and J ends lost 5 bases and 0 bases respectively, with 14 bases between them. The CDR3 length is 15 residues.

The rearrangement links TRBV19 to TRBJ2-7, with 9 bases that match TRBD1. Germline V gene sequence: CDR1 LNHDA, CDR2 SQIVND (reference sequence). With 5 bases clipped from V and 3 bases from J, the junction kept 2 bases outside the gene matches. The CDR3 spans 13 residues. CDR3 protein: CASSADRGYEQYF. CDR3 sequence (DNA): TGTGCCAGTAGTGCGGACAGGGGCTACGAGCAGTACTTC.

The V and J genes are TRBV29-1 and TRBJ1-2, with D unresolved. CDR3 length: 11 amino acids. V dropped 2 bases and J dropped 5 bases, with 6 bases sitting between them. Germline V gene data show CDR1 as SQVTM and CDR2 as ANQGSEA. In DNA, the CDR3 is TGCAGCGTTGAACAACTGTATGGCTACACCTTC. Residues: CSVEQLYGYTF.

This clone was detected once. The chain recombines TRBV29-1 with TRBJ2-5, with unresolved D. The length of the CDR3 is 15 residues. CDR1 and CDR2 (germline): SQVTM, ANQGSEA. V lost 2 bases, J lost 3 bases, and 16 bases lay in between. For the CDR3, the DNA is TGCAGCGTTGAAATGAGGCTAGTTTTAAAAGAGACCCAGTACTTC. Its protein product is CSVEMRLVLKETQYF.

The V gene is TRBV5-6, the J gene TRBJ1-5; D is unresolved. Deletions cut 0 bases from V and 8 bases from J, with 9 bases between. Germline loops: CDR1 SGHDT, CDR2 YYEEEE. This CDR3 is built from 13 residues. DNA for the CDR3: TGTGCCAGCAGCTTGGGGAGCCTGGAGCCCCAGCATTTT. Its protein is CASSLGSLEPQHF.

The chain carries TRBV18 and TRBJ1-1, with TRBD1 matching over 7 bases. The ends lost 2 bases at V and 3 bases at J; junction bases unmatched: 6. The CDR3 has 15 amino acids. Germline CDR1 and CDR2: KGHSH and LQKENI. CDR3 DNA: TGTGCCAGCTCACCAACTCTAACAGGGGACACTGAAGCTTTCTTT. It encodes CASSPTLTGDTEAFF.

The chain combines TRBV27 with TRBJ1-2; D is perhaps TRBD1 (5 bases). The CDR3 runs to 14 residues. Per the germline V gene, CDR1 is MNHEY and CDR2 is SMNVEV (reference sequence). Trimming shortened V by 4 bases and J by 0 bases, and 9 bases separated the two germline ends. The CDR3 region is CASSSRQTNYGYTF. In DNA form, the CDR3 reads TGTGCCAGCAGTTCCCGACAGACTAACTATGGCTACACCTTC.

The chain carries TRBV18 and TRBJ2-2; possible D gene TRBD2, 5 bases. V dropped 5 bases and J dropped 5 bases, with 15 bases sitting between them. The germline V gene has CDR1 KGHSH and CDR2 LQKENI. The CDR3 is made up of 15 amino acids. The CDR3 loop reads CASSSKTRETGELFF. The DNA of the CDR3 is TGTGCCAGCTCATCCAAGACGAGGGAAACCGGGGAGCTGTTTTTT.

The chain recombines TRBV7-2 with TRBJ2-2; maybe TRBD2 (6 bases). Between the trimmed V and J ends, which lost 7 bases and 8 bases, there was a span of 17 bases. CDR1 and CDR2 (germline): SGHTA, FQGNSA. CDR3 length equals 14 residues. The CDR3 sequence: CASTPSVTTGELFF. The CDR3 DNA follows: TGTGCCAGCACCCCTAGCGTAACTACGGGGGAGCTGTTTTTT.

The chain uses TRBV27 and TRBJ2-3; 8 bases align to TRBD1. CDR1 and CDR2 (germline): MNHEY, SMNVEV (reference sequence). This CDR3 is 16 amino acids long. The V and J ends lost 5 bases and 1 base, in that order; junction bases with no gene match: 8. The CDR3 loop is CASSTLPGQGTDTQYF. CDR3 in DNA: TGTGCCAGCAGTACCCTTCCGGGACAGGGCACAGATACGCAGTATTTT.

This chain uses TRBV11-2 with TRBJ2-1, with D maybe TRBD2 (5 bases). V shed 3 bases and J shed 2 bases, with 8 bases lying between them. The CDR3 contains 14 residues. Germline V gene sequence: CDR1 SGHAT, CDR2 FQNNGV. The CDR3: CASSFEGTYNEQFF. The CDR3 coding sequence is TGTGCCAGCAGCTTCGAGGGCACCTACAATGAGCAGTTCTTC.

The chain employs TRBV28 and TRBJ2-7, with 7 bases identical to TRBD1. CDR1 and CDR2 from the germline V gene are MDHEN and SYDVKM. The CDR3 loop spans 15 amino acids. V was clipped by 6 bases and J by 1 base; unmatched bases: 9. The CDR3 coding sequence is TGTGCCAGCAGGGGGCATGCAGGGGGTTCCTACGAGCAGTACTTC. Protein: CASRGHAGGSYEQYF.

The V gene is TRBV19, the J gene TRBJ2-7; 8 nucleotides match TRBD1. CDR1 is LNHDA and CDR2 is SQIVND in the germline V gene (reference sequence). With V trimmed by 7 bases and J by 4 bases, 9 bases remained unmatched. This CDR3 comprises 14 residues. In DNA form, the CDR3 reads TGTGCCAGTACCCCAGGACAGGGTACTTACGAGCAGTACTTC. This translates into CASTPGQGTYEQYF.

DNA for the CDR3: TGTGCCAGCAGCCCAACTATAGCGGGGCTCACAGATACGCAGTATTTT. It encodes CASSPTIAGLTDTQYF. The V gene is TRBV7-9, the J gene TRBJ2-3, with 8 bases fitting TRBD2. Germline trimming cut 5 bases from V and 2 bases from J; bases unmatched to any gene: 9. Germline-derived CDR1 and CDR2 are SEHNR and FQNEAQ (reference sequence). This CDR3 spans 16 amino acids.

J is TRBJ2-7 and V is TRBV6-1, with 11 positions matching TRBD2. This CDR3 region has 18 residues. CDR1 MNHNS and CDR2 SASEGT come from the germline V gene. The V segment lost 1 base and the J segment 0 bases; nucleotides outside the gene matches: 8. The CDR3 spells CASSEGLAGGLSSYEQYF. CDR3 nucleotides: TGTGCCAGCAGTGAAGGGCTAGCGGGGGGACTGAGCTCCTACGAGCAGTACTTC.